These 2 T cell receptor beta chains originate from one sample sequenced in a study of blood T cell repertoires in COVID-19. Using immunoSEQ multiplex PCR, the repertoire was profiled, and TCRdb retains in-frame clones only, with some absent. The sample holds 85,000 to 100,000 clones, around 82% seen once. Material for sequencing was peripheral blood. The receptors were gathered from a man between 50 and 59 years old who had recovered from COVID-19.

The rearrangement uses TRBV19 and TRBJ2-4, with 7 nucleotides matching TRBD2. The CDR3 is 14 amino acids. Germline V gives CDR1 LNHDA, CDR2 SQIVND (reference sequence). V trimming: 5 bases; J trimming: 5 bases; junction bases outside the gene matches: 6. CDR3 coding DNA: TGTGCCAGTAGTCCGCGGGAGCTCCAAAACATTCAGTACTTC. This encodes CASSPRELQNIQYF.

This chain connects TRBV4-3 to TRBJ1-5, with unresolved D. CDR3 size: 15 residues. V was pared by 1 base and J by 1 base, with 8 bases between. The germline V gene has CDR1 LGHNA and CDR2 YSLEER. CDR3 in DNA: TGCGCCAGCAGCCAAGGATTGGGCAGCAATCAGCCCCAGCATTTT. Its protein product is CASSQGLGSNQPQHF.